The clone carrying this T cell receptor beta chain appeared once. Participants were aged about 18 to 90 years, lived in roughly 25 US areas, and enrolled virtually. The data originate from a study of blood T cell repertoires in COVID-19. Profiled with immunoSEQ multiplex PCR; TCRdb holds only in-frame clones, not every one. Of approximately 300,000 clones listed, approximately 89% are singletons. V was pared by 6 bases and J by 4 bases, with 12 bases between. This CDR3 is 13 amino acids long. Germline V gene lookup returns CDR1 LNHDA and CDR2 SQIVND (reference sequence). V is TRBV19 and J is TRBJ1-2; TRBD1 is a possible D gene (5 bases). The sequence came from a woman in her 30s who had recovered from COVID-19. The sequenced material came from PBMCs or T cells enriched from blood (not recorded which). The CDR3 DNA reads as TGTGCCAGTAGCCTCGACAGTTTCTATGGCTACACCTTC. Its protein product is CASSLDSFYGYTF.